What follows are 21 T cell receptor beta chains derived from one specimen sequenced in a study of cytomegalovirus exposure and HLA in healthy donors. Primers included in the PCR were 60 Vbeta and 13 Jbeta primers. Sequencing was performed with immunoSEQ multiplex PCR; in TCRdb, only in-frame clones are kept and a portion is missing. Among some 110,000 clones, approximately 82% were seen once, and the ten largest hold approximately 8%. The specimen was PBMCs. The receptors come from a man in his forties in good health and CMV-seropositive.

The V call is TRBV19, the J call TRBJ1-6; possibly TRBD1 for D (6 bases). V was cut by 1 base and J by 7 bases, with 11 bases left in between. Per the germline V gene, CDR1 is LNHDA and CDR2 is SQIVND (reference sequence). The CDR3 covers 15 residues. CDR3 nucleotides: TGTGCCAGTAGTATAGGGGGCCAGGGGAATTCACCCCTCCACTTT. Translated, it gives CASSIGGQGNSPLHF.

The chain is built from TRBV5-4 and TRBJ2-2; 12 nucleotides match TRBD2. With V trimmed by 4 bases and J by 1 base, 2 bases remained unmatched. Per the germline V gene, CDR1 is SGHNT and CDR2 is YYREEE (reference sequence). CDR3 size: 16 residues. In DNA, the CDR3 is TGTGCCAGCAGCGTGGGACTAGCGGGGAACACCGGGGAGCTGTTTTTT. Its protein is CASSVGLAGNTGELFF.

The V call is TRBV5-8, the J call TRBJ2-2, with 7 bases fitting TRBD1. Germline values: CDR1 SGHTS, CDR2 YDEGEE. This CDR3 has 14 amino acids. After removal of 6 bases from V and 0 bases from J, the junction contained 2 bases not matched to a gene. The CDR3 coding sequence is TGTGCCAGCACCACAGGGGCGAACACCGGGGAGCTGTTTTTT. Its translation is CASTTGANTGELFF.

This clone showed up just a few times. V and J are TRBV19 and TRBJ2-4; D uncertain. CDR1 is LNHDA, CDR2 SQIVND, per germline (reference sequence). The CDR3 consists of 15 residues. The ends were cut back, 4 bases at V and 1 base at J, with 11 bases in the middle. In nucleotides, the CDR3 is TGTGCCAGTAGTACCAACAGTTTTGCCAAAAACATTCAGTACTTC. Translating it yields CASSTNSFAKNIQYF.

V usage is TRBV7-6 and J usage is TRBJ1-1, with D possibly TRBD1 on 6 matching bases. V was shortened by 5 bases and J by 0 bases, with 10 bases between the two germline ends. CDR3 length equals 14 residues. The germline gives CDR1 SGHVS, CDR2 FNYEAQ. The CDR3 DNA follows: TGTGCCAGCAGCCCGGACAGTTTGAACACTGAAGCTTTCTTT. It specifies CASSPDSLNTEAFF.

V gene TRBV7-3 combines with J gene TRBJ2-6; possibly TRBD1 for D (5 bases). Trimming cost V 4 bases and J 4 bases, with 11 bases left between them. CDR1 is SGHTA and CDR2 is FQGTGA in the germline V gene. The CDR3 totals 15 residues. The CDR3 region is CASSSQGPGANVLTF. DNA for the CDR3: TGTGCCAGCAGCTCCCAGGGTCCCGGGGCCAACGTCCTGACTTTC. Full variable domain (missing parts from reference TRBV7-3 and TRBJ2-6): GAGVSQTPSNKVTEKGKYVELRCDPISGHTALYWYRQSLGQGPEFLIYFQGTGAADDSGLPNDRFFAVRPEGSVSTLKIQRTERGDSAVYLCASSSQGPGANVLTFGAGSRLTVL.

The chain links TRBV2 to TRBJ1-1; D unresolved. Deletions cut 4 bases from V and 0 bases from J, with 6 bases between. The CDR3 covers 13 residues. CDR1 and CDR2 (germline): SNHLY, FYNNEI. The CDR3 sequence is CASSASMNTEAFF. CDR3 coding DNA: TGTGCCAGCAGTGCCAGTATGAACACTGAAGCTTTCTTT. Variable domain in full (rest from reference TRBV2 and TRBJ1-1): EPEVTQTPSHQVTQMGQEVILRCVPISNHLYFYWYRQILGQKVEFLVSFYNNEISEKSEIFDDQFSVERPDGSNFTLKIRSTKLEDSAMYFCASSASMNTEAFFGQGTRLTVV.

The chain couples TRBV7-8 to TRBJ2-7, with D possibly matching TRBD2 (6 bases). The germline V and J ends were trimmed by 1 base and 2 bases, with 9 bases remaining between them. CDR1 is SGHVS and CDR2 is FQNEAQ in the germline V gene. This CDR3 is built from 14 residues. The CDR3 reads CASSLETGAYEQYF. As DNA, the CDR3 is TGTGCCAGCAGCTTAGAGACGGGAGCCTACGAGCAGTACTTC. The full variable domain, rest sourced from reference TRBV7-8 and TRBJ2-7, is GAGVSQSPRYKVAKRGQDVALRCDPISGHVSLFWYQQALGQGPEFLTYFQNEAQLDKSGLPSDRFFAERPEGSVSTLKIQRTQQEDSAVYLCASSLETGAYEQYFGPGTRLTVT.

The rearrangement uses TRBV4-1 and TRBJ1-1, with D possibly matching TRBD1 (5 bases). Germline assignment: CDR1 MGHRA and CDR2 YSYEKL. The ends were cut back, 3 bases at V and 3 bases at J, with 11 bases in the middle. The CDR3 runs to 14 residues. The CDR3 reads CASSQATRDTEAFF. The CDR3 DNA reads as TGCGCCAGCAGCCAGGCTACCAGGGACACTGAAGCTTTCTTT.

This chain joins TRBV11-3 and TRBJ2-7, with D perhaps TRBD1 (5 bases). With 1 base removed from V and 5 bases from J, the gap between germline ends came to 12 bases. CDR1 is SGHNT and CDR2 is YENEEA in the germline V gene. This CDR3 spans 14 amino acids. The CDR3 DNA sequence: TGTGCCAGCAGCTTAGGCAGGGCATCACACGAGCAGTACTTC. Its protein product is CASSLGRASHEQYF.

This chain links TRBV7-2 with TRBJ2-5; maybe TRBD2 (6 bases). Germline V gives CDR1 SGHTA, CDR2 FQGNSA. The CDR3 is 13 residues long. V lost 5 bases, J lost 3 bases, and 10 bases lay in between. The DNA for the CDR3 is TGTGCCAGCAGCCCCGGGACTGAAGAGACCCAGTACTTC. This encodes CASSPGTEETQYF.

J is TRBJ2-7 and V is TRBV19, with 8 bases identical to TRBD1. Trimming cost V 4 bases and J 7 bases; bases outside gene matches: 6. The CDR3 has 13 amino acids. Germline-derived CDR1 and CDR2 are LNHDA and SQIVND (reference sequence). The CDR3 region is CASSNQGASEQYF. In DNA form, the CDR3 reads TGTGCCAGTAGTAATCAGGGGGCGAGTGAGCAGTACTTC.

The V gene is TRBV5-4, the J gene TRBJ1-6, with a tentative D call TRBD1 (6 bases). The CDR3 sequence is 17 residues long. Germline V gives CDR1 SGHNT, CDR2 YYREEE (reference sequence). With 1 base removed from V and 0 bases from J, the gap between germline ends came to 11 bases. CDR3 amino acids: CASSLSTGSSYNSPLHF. Here the CDR3 DNA reads TGTGCCAGCAGCTTGTCAACAGGGAGCTCCTATAATTCACCCCTCCACTTT.

This sequence joins TRBV10-3 and TRBJ2-2; the D gene is possibly TRBD2 (6 bases). Germline V gene lookup returns CDR1 ENHRY and CDR2 SYGVKD. Trimming took 2 bases from V and 0 from J, leaving 10 bases between them. The CDR3 is 16 residues long. The CDR3 nucleotides are TGTGCCATCAGTGAGAGAGGCGGGACGAACACCGGGGAGCTGTTTTTT. Translating it yields CAISERGGTNTGELFF.

This clone was detected only a few times. The chain has TRBV19 and TRBJ1-4; D not resolved. Trimming cost V 6 bases and J 2 bases, with 16 bases left between them. Germline assignment: CDR1 LNHDA and CDR2 SQIVND (reference sequence). The length of the CDR3 is 16 residues. Here the CDR3 DNA reads TGTGCCAGTAGGCCCTCACTAAGGATTACTAATGAAAAACTGTTTTTT. Protein sequence: CASRPSLRITNEKLFF.

This clone was counted between two and nine times. One end of the junction fails to match germline, which may point to a read error. The V call is TRBV7-9, the J call TRBJ2-7; TRBD1 matches at 11 bases. The CDR3 consists of 15 residues. From germline, CDR1 is SEHNR and CDR2 FQNEAQ (reference sequence). CDR3 coding DNA: TGTTCCAGCAGCTTGGCGGACAGGGGGCGTTACGAGCAGTACTTC. This encodes CSSSLADRGRYEQYF.

This chain links TRBV10-3 with TRBJ2-3, with D possibly being TRBD2 (6 bases). The CDR3 consists of 12 residues. Germline values: CDR1 ENHRY, CDR2 SYGVKD. V was pared by 4 bases and J by 13 bases, with 15 bases between. The CDR3 loop reads CAISVAGSVKYF. The CDR3, as DNA: TGTGCCATCAGTGTGGCGGGGTCTGTTAAGTATTTT.

V usage is TRBV7-8 and J usage is TRBJ2-3, with TRBD2 identical over 7 bases. Looked up from germline, CDR1 is SGHVS and CDR2 is FQNEAQ. The CDR3 has 16 residues. Trimming at V came to 5 bases and at J to 4 bases, leaving 12 bases not matched to a gene. This CDR3 reads CASSTTSGVQADTQYF. The CDR3 DNA follows: TGTGCCAGCAGCACAACAAGCGGGGTTCAGGCAGATACGCAGTATTTT.

CDR3 nucleotides: TGTGCCAGCTCTTGGAGCTCCAGCTCCTACAATGAGCAGTTCTTC. As protein: CASSWSSSSYNEQFF. V and J are TRBV6-6 and TRBJ2-1; D is ambiguous. CDR1 is MNHNY, CDR2 SVGAGI, per germline (reference sequence). The V end lost 8 bases, the J end lost 0 bases, and 14 bases lay between the germline ends. The CDR3 extends over 15 amino acids.

A note on this clone: Its ends do not fully match the called genes, so a read error is possible. The V call is TRBV2, the J call TRBJ2-4; D possibly corresponds to TRBD1 (6 bases). The CDR3 is 15 amino acids. CDR1 is SNHLY and CDR2 is FYNNEI in the germline V gene. Here the CDR3 reads CASRRDIARINSQYF. The CDR3 DNA reads TGTGCCAGCAGAAGGGACATCGCCCGGATAAACAGTCAGTACTTC.

V and J are TRBV28 and TRBJ1-5; D remains ambiguous. This CDR3 has 14 amino acids. Germline CDR1 is MDHEN and CDR2 is SYDVKM. Trimming took 6 bases from V and 5 from J, leaving 14 bases between them. CDR3 sequence reads: CASRYSRSDQPQHF. The CDR3 nucleotides are TGTGCCAGCAGGTACAGTAGGTCCGATCAGCCCCAGCATTTT.